This T cell receptor beta chain originates from a study of long-term antiretroviral therapy in people with HIV. Across the study: The study's earliest collections predate the 2015 immediate-ART recommendation by about a decade.

Germline CDR1 and CDR2: SQVTM and ANQGSEA. The CDR3 consists of 14 residues. Trimming at V came to 8 bases and at J to 6 bases, leaving 13 bases not matched to a gene. Assay version v3.0 of immunoSEQ was used, and it was run at survey level. The table came from immunoSEQ multiplex PCR; TCRdb's copy has only in-frame clones and leaves some out. The table shows about 28,000 clones, with more than 75% occurring only once. V and J are TRBV29-1 and TRBJ2-1, with 7 bases that match TRBD2. Specimen: unsorted PBMCs, collected 0.5 years after starting antiretroviral therapy. The sequence was collected from a woman aged 18 to 35 with HIV. CDR3 amino acids: CSLSRIAGTNEQFF. As DNA, the CDR3 is TGCAGCCTTTCTCGGATAGCGGGTACCAATGAGCAGTTCTTC.